This T cell receptor beta chain appears in the sequencing data of a study of response to subunit inactivated influenza vaccine. Study results and limitations: Authors suggested that a seasonal influenza vaccination recruits few new T cells each time.

In germline, CDR1 is LGHNA, CDR2 YNFKEQ. The CDR3 is 16 amino acids. The junction had 8 bases not matched to a gene; V was cut back by 1 base and J by 2 bases. This clonotype was picked up a small number of times. Its antigen is not known. MiXCR, run by TCRdb on the RT-PCR reads, gives a single entry per CDR3 protein. In the table there are about 500,000 distinct CDR3 sequences, approximately 15% of which are singletons. This sample comprised CD4+ T cells sorted from PBMCs, obtained roughly 24 months after vaccination. This clonotype originated in a man between 50 and 70 years old who received an inactivated influenza vaccine. The chain uses TRBV4-2 and TRBJ2-7; TRBD1 matches at 7 bases. This chain's CDR3 is CASSQAGTDRPYEQYF. CDR3 coding DNA: TGTGCCAGCAGCCAAGCCGGGACAGACAGACCCTACGAGCAGTACTTC.